This record concerns one T cell receptor beta chain sequence. The data belong to a study of blood T cell repertoires in COVID-19. This CDR3 is built from 14 residues. V shed 5 bases and J shed 0 bases, with 10 bases lying between them. Per the germline V gene, CDR1 is LNHDA and CDR2 is SQIVND (reference sequence). The repertoire was sequenced with immunoSEQ multiplex PCR; TCRdb's copy has only in-frame clones and lacks some. This sample carries a few hundred thousand clones, about 91% of them seen once, and the ten largest clones take under 3%. Specimen: peripheral blood. The chain uses TRBV19 and TRBJ1-2; TRBD1 is a possible D gene (6 bases). The clonotype originates from a person aged 18 to 29 with COVID-19, enrolled during active disease. CDR3 residues: CASSPGTSNYGYTF. The CDR3 DNA is TGTGCCAGTAGTCCCGGGACATCTAACTATGGCTACACCTTC.